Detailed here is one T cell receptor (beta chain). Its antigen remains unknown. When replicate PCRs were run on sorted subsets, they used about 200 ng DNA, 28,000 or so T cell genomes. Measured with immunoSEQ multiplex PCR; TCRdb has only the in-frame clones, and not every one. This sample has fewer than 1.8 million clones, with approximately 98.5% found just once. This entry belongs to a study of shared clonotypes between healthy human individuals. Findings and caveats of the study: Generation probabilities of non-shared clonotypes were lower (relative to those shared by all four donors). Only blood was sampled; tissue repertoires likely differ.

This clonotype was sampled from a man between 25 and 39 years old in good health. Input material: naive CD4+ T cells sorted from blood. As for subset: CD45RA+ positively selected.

The CDR3 DNA is TGCAGCGCCGTCGGGAGGGGGCATCAAGAGCAGTACTTC. It specifies CSAVGRGHQEQYF. The chain recombines TRBV29-1 with TRBJ2-7; maybe TRBD2 (8 bases). The CDR3 is 13 residues long. Trimming removed 7 bases from V and 7 bases from J, with 20 bases in between. The V gene's germline CDR1 is SQVTM and CDR2 ANQGSEA.